A selection of T cell receptor beta chains follows, all from one sample in a study of T cell responses to AZD1222 COVID-19 vaccine. The assay was immunoSEQ multiplex PCR, and TCRdb's table has in-frame clones only and misses some. The sample gives 100,000 to 130,000 clones, 70% to 90% of which show up once; 4.8% is in the top ten. The source was peripheral blood, collected 28 days after the second AZD1222 dose. The receptors stem from an adult who received the AZD1222 COVID-19 vaccine. CDR3s include the opening cysteine and the closing phenylalanine or tryptophan. D genes are given only for firm matches. The size entry is marked missing in some rows and otherwise reads once, few, many or a size class.

TRBJ1-5 | - | TRBV3-1/TRBV3-2 | - | CASSQDLGGQPQHF | TGTGCCAGCAGCCAAGATTTGGGGGGTCAGCCCCAGCATTTT
TRBJ1-1 | - | TRBV4-2 | - | CASSPAALNTEAFF | TGTGCCAGCAGCCCTGCGGCCTTGAACACTGAAGCTTTCTTT
TRBJ1-4 | - | TRBV6-5 | - | CASSYSGRGDEKLFF | TGTGCCAGCAGTTACAGTGGCCGGGGGGATGAAAAACTGTTTTTT
TRBJ1-5 | - | TRBV6-2/TRBV6-3 | - | CASSQTVYSNQPQHF | TGTGCCAGCAGCCAGACAGTTTATAGCAATCAGCCCCAGCATTTT
TRBJ2-4 | - | TRBV6-4 | - | CASNPAGEAKNIQYF | TGTGCCAGCAATCCCGCAGGGGAGGCCAAAAACATTCAGTACTTC
TRBJ1-3 | - | TRBV29-1 | - | CSVARAGNTIYF | TGCAGCGTTGCCCGAGCTGGAAACACCATATATTTT
TRBJ1-1 | - | TRBV12-3/TRBV12-4 | - | CASRRNFEAFF | TGTGCCAGCAGGCGTAATTTTGAAGCTTTCTTT
TRBJ1-1 | - | TRBV15 | - | CATSSTGIEPDTEAFF | TGTGCCACCAGCAGCACAGGGATAGAGCCGGACACTGAAGCTTTCTTT
TRBJ1-2 | - | TRBV19 | - | CASSREDSSYGYTF | TGTGCCAGTAGCCGGGAAGACAGTTCCTATGGCTACACCTTC
TRBJ1-5 | - | TRBV5-5 | - | CASSFDGSYSNQPQHF | TGTGCCAGCAGCTTTGACGGATCTTATAGCAATCAGCCCCAGCATTTT
TRBJ2-3 | - | TRBV19 | TRBD2 | CASSIGSGGAYTDTQYF | TGTGCCAGTAGTATAGGTAGCGGGGGGGCCTACACAGATACGCAGTATTTT
TRBJ2-6 | - | TRBV10-2 | TRBD1 | CASSRDRGSGANVLTF | TGCGCCAGCAGCAGGGACAGGGGCTCTGGGGCCAACGTCCTGACTTTC
TRBJ1-2 | - | TRBV11-2 | TRBD1 | CASSFGTGTNYGYTF | TGTGCCAGCAGCTTTGGGACAGGGACCAACTATGGCTACACCTTC
TRBJ1-2 | once | TRBV19 | - | CASSNGRTRGYTF | TGTGCCAGTAGTAACGGACGAACTCGGGGCTACACCTTC
TRBJ1-1 | - | TRBV6-5 | - | CASSRMNTEAFF | TGTGCCAGCAGCCGAATGAACACTGAAGCTTTCTTT
TRBJ1-1 | - | TRBV6-5 | - | CASTPVWGDTEAFF | TGTGCCAGCACCCCGGTGTGGGGAGACACTGAAGCTTTCTTT
TRBJ1-5 | - | TRBV19 | TRBD1 | CASSIDRAGPQHF | TGTGCCAGTAGTATCGACAGGGCTGGGCCCCAGCATTTT
TRBJ1-3 | - | TRBV7-2 | - | CASSLERQGRNTIYF | TGTGCCAGCAGCTTAGAAAGGCAGGGAAGAAACACCATATATTTT
TRBJ2-7 | - | TRBV19 | TRBD2 | CASSIGSGGAYEQYF | TGTGCCAGTAGTATAGGGAGCGGGGGGGCCTACGAGCAGTACTTC
TRBJ1-2 | - | TRBV4-1 | - | CASSQEGFYGYTF | TGCGCCAGCAGCCAAGAAGGCTTCTATGGCTACACCTTC
TRBJ1-2 | - | TRBV5-1 | - | CASSSPNRLGSGQIFNYGYTF | TGCGCCAGCAGCTCACCCAACCGACTGGGATCTGGGCAGATTTTTAACTATGGCTACACCTTC
TRBJ1-2 | - | TRBV28 | TRBD1 | CASSAPGTGILLYGYTF | TGTGCCAGCAGCGCGCCCGGGACAGGAATCCTTCTCTATGGCTACACCTTC
TRBJ1-2 | - | TRBV28 | - | CASSLSLAGNYGYTF | TGTGCCAGCAGTTTATCCCTGGCAGGGAACTATGGCTACACCTTC
TRBJ1-5 | - | TRBV12-3/TRBV12-4 | - | CASRDNSNQPQHF | TGTGCCAGCAGGGATAATAGCAATCAGCCCCAGCATTTT
TRBJ2-7 | - | TRBV23-1 | - | CANRGSSYEQYF | TGCGCCAATAGGGGTAGCTCCTACGAGCAGTACTTC
TRBJ2-3 | - | TRBV4-3 | - | CASSSTGFSTDTQYF | TGCGCCAGCAGCTCTACGGGTTTTAGCACAGATACGCAGTATTTT